The entry below describes one T cell receptor (beta chain). Its antigen is currently not known. The sample holds no much larger clone one base away, and base qualities are not on file. Systemically healthy Caucasian individuals from Russia, roughly 40 in total and aged about 6 to 95 years, were included as donors. Roughly 9 milliliters of peripheral blood were drawn from each donor into EDTA-treated Vacutainer tubes. PBMCs were isolated by Ficoll-Paque density-gradient centrifugation, with at least 6 million obtained per sample. Total RNA, at least 6 micrograms per sample, was extracted from PBMCs with Trizol reagent. The percentages of naive CD45RAhigh/CD27high T cells were determined by flow cytometry on a PBMC aliquot from every donor. Based on the germline V gene, the CDR1 and CDR2 sequences are SGHRS and YFSETQ. The CDR3, from cysteine to phenylalanine, totals 14 residues. Here the CDR3 DNA is all that survives: 42 bases in frame from base 1. V is cut by 6 bases and J by 8 bases, and the space between the germline ends is 18 bases.

The source of the sample is a study of blood T cells in healthy people across ages (dated by TCRdb to the mid-2010s). For the study in its entirety: Template switching captured roughly one uniquely barcoded TCR beta cDNA molecule per two T cells in model experiments. For two donors (one aged 18 to 29 and one aged 80 or older), the study analyzed two additional independent replicas of 1 million unique cDNA reads from the same blood draw. The donors were split into four age groups: young (average around 15 years), middle-aged (about 40), aged (more than 60) and long-lived (approximately 89). Age-related changes in TCR beta repertoire diversity were measured in the study by deep sequencing normalized with unique cDNA molecular identifiers.

Overall study results and their limits: Observed TCR beta diversity correlated strongly with the percentage of naive T cells measured by flow cytometry. Compared with the aged group, the long-lived group had more naive CD4+ T cells, fewer expanded clones and increased TCR diversity, suggesting age selection. Bulk unsorted PBMC profiling prevented conclusive comparison of naive and antigen-experienced compartments. The CMV infection status of donors was not known, potentially confounding age-related changes in expanded clonotypes. As age increased, observed TCR beta diversity per million T cells dropped in a roughly linear way, and a significant reduction was already evident by age about 40. Estimates of total diversity based on one million sequenced T cells were considered lower bounds and underestimates.

Library creation used 5' RACE. Sequenced on an Illumina HiSeq 2500. A second PCR of roughly 7 to 12 cycles was performed with a sample-barcoded 5' primer and a J-beta primer mix. Each TCR beta cDNA molecule received a unique molecular identifier from a template-switch 5' adaptor carrying 12 random nucleotides. At least 2.5 million CDR3-containing paired-end reads were obtained from each sample. All of the RNA was converted into first-strand cDNA using the Mint cDNA synthesis kit, with a TRBC-specific oligonucleotide serving as the primer. Following uracil-DNA glycosylase treatment, all cDNA underwent a first 18-cycle PCR with the universal primers M1SS and BC2_uni_R. In the paper's pipeline: Normalization of each sample was performed by random selection of 1 million high-quality reads, each carrying a distinct molecular identifier. Reads sharing molecular identifiers were discarded rather than binned into consensus sequences. MiTCR, with a Q25 quality threshold and the strictest error-elimination algorithm, was used for CDR3 identification, clonotype clustering and error correction. A nonparametric unseen species model with Euler transformation was used to estimate lower-bound total TCR beta diversity. Through fastp at Q25 and MiXCR, TCRdb rebuilt clones from the public reads, retaining in-frame beta chains. Each entry is one CDR3 protein sequence, shown with its most common DNA and genes. The V and J calls, along with clone size, are taken from TCRdb and not from the paper's own processing. This sample is represented by roughly 800,000 distinct CDR3 sequences; around 25% of them were singletons. The ten largest make up 9.4% of the sample.

This sample also appeared in a second study, on T cells of mothers and their children. According to the second study: The donors were nine systemically healthy Caucasian individuals, made up of three mothers and their six children. cDNA synthesis consumed the entire amount of extracted RNA, loaded at 1.5 ug RNA in each 15 ul reaction. In the second PCR, sample barcodes and 2-4 random nucleotides were introduced via the M1S primer. More than 8 million TCR beta CDR3 reads were obtained from each mother, and about 3 million reads were obtained from each child. Thymic selection shapes the output of TCR recombination in a similar way in related and unrelated pairs, and inherited differences have a minor effect. Related mother-child pairs always showed normalized repertoire overlap that was slightly higher than in unrelated mother-child pairs, though the difference was never significant. Persistent microchimeric T cell clones were not detected, at a sensitivity of around 100 clones per million clonotypes. The study used deep NGS to compare TCR beta repertoires of mothers and children, seeking features distinguishing related mother-child pairs from unrelated individuals. Mothers averaged roughly 36 +/- 4 years of age and children averaged about 10 +/- 4 years. After adapters were ligated using NEBNext reagents, the libraries underwent 100+100 nt paired-end sequencing on an Illumina HiSeq 2000. To avoid cross-contamination, the mother libraries and the child libraries were prepared a month apart and sequenced in separate runs. Between roughly 500,000 and 2,100,000 distinct TCR beta clonotypes were identified per donor. Naive TCR beta clonotypes were estimated from low-frequency clonotypes matched to each donor's FACS-determined naive share, without sorting.

The sample comprised blood. The clonotype was recovered from a boy younger than 18 in good health. The sequence links TRBV5-1 to TRBJ2-1; the D segment could be TRBD1, given 6 matching bases. The CDR3 corresponds to CASTRQVLGDEQFF. The sequence in DNA is TGCGCCAGCACCCGACAGGTTTTGGGCGATGAGCAGTTCTTC. This CDR3, with the reference TRBV5-1 and TRBJ2-1 proteins standing in past its ends, gives the full variable domain KAGVTQTPRYLIKTRGQQVTLSCSPISGHRSVSWYQQTPGQGLQFLFEYFSETQRNKGNFPGRFSGRQFSNSRSEMNVSTLELGDSALYLCASTRQVLGDEQFFGPGTRLTVL.